The 7 T cell receptor beta chains below come from one sample, sequenced in a study. TCRdb called the 5' RACE reads again in MiXCR, with one record for every CDR3 protein. The table includes about 13,000 distinct CDR3 sequences, 20% to 30% detected once. Sample: naive CD4+ T cells sorted from blood. Subset specified: naive CD4+ T cells, CD4+CD45RA+CD25-. The receptors come from a female donor with breast cancer.

This clonotype was recorded at least ten times. The gene calls are TRBV15 and TRBJ1-1, with no clear D. Trimming shortened V by 4 bases and J by 3 bases, and 9 bases separated the two germline ends. This CDR3 comprises 13 residues. The germline CDR1 and CDR2 sequences are LNHNV and YYDKDF (reference sequence). CDR3 in DNA: TGTGCCACCAGCATAGACCGTCACACTGAAGCTTTCTTT. Its protein is CATSIDRHTEAFF.

In the case of this clonotype: One junction end disagrees with the germline gene, perhaps due to a read error. This chain joins TRBV6-5 and TRBJ2-6, with 7 bases aligning to TRBD1. Germline CDR1 reads MNHEY; CDR2 reads SVGAGI. The CDR3 spans 18 residues. CDR3 sequence reads: CASTLTGYIDSGANVLTF. The CDR3 DNA reads as TGTGCCAGCACTTTGACAGGGTACATCGACTCTGGGGCCAACGTCCTGACCTTC.

This clonotype was detected many times. The chain has TRBV25-1 and TRBJ2-1; TRBD2 is a possible D gene (5 bases). V gave up 3 bases and J gave up 7 bases, with 16 bases separating them. CDR3 length equals 15 residues. Germline V gives CDR1 MGHDK, CDR2 SYGVNS. The CDR3 sequence: CASSDPEVPANEQFF. DNA of the CDR3: TGTGCCAGCAGTGACCCGGAGGTGCCGGCAAATGAGCAGTTCTTC. The whole variable domain, remainder taken from reference TRBV25-1 and TRBJ2-1, is EADIYQTPRYLVIGTGKKITLECSQTMGHDKMYWYQQDPGMELHLIHYSYGVNSTEKGDLSSESTVSRIRTEHFPLTLESARPSHTSQYLCASSDPEVPANEQFFGPGTRLTVL.

Details on this clonotype: The conserved phenylalanine or tryptophan is not found at the CDR3 terminus, so this likely reflects a read error. This chain connects TRBV6-6 to TRBJ2-1; 12 bases align to TRBD2. The CDR3 is 17 amino acids. CDR1 MNHNY and CDR2 SVGAGI come from the germline V gene (reference sequence). V gave up 5 bases and J gave up 7 bases; unmatched junction bases: 12. This CDR3 is CASSKRASGRGGNEQFS. The CDR3 nucleotides are TGTGCCAGCAGTAAACGGGCTAGCGGGAGGGGTGGGAATGAGCAGTTCTCC.

The rearrangement joins TRBV5-1 to TRBJ2-7; D might be TRBD1 (6 bases). The CDR3 sequence is 15 residues long. The V end lost 0 bases, the J end lost 1 base, and 11 bases lay between the germline ends. Germline lookup yields CDR1 SGHRS and CDR2 YFSETQ. CDR3 coding DNA: TGCGCCAGCAGCTTGGTGGGACACACATCCTACGAGCAGTACTTC. It codes for CASSLVGHTSYEQYF. Looking up the rest from reference TRBV5-1 and TRBJ2-7 gives the full variable domain: KAGVTQTPRYLIKTRGQQVTLSCSPISGHRSVSWYQQTPGQGLQFLFEYFSETQRNKGNFPGRFSGRQFSNSRSEMNVSTLELGDSALYLCASSLVGHTSYEQYFGPGTRLTVT.

CDR3 DNA sequence: TGTGCCAGCAGCTTAGAGGGGTCGCGCCTCTCCTACAATGAGCAGTTCTTC. Translating it yields CASSLEGSRLSYNEQFF. This sequence joins TRBV7-6 and TRBJ2-1; a weak D match, TRBD1 (5 bases). V was clipped by 1 base and J by 0 bases, with 13 bases between them. This CDR3 has 17 amino acids. Germline loops: CDR1 SGHVS, CDR2 FNYEAQ.

This clonotype was observed a few times. The V and J genes are TRBV11-2 and TRBJ2-3; no clear D. With 4 bases removed from V and 4 bases from J, the gap between germline ends came to 12 bases. The germline V gene encodes CDR1 SGHAT and CDR2 FQNNGV. There are 14 residues in the CDR3. The CDR3 is CASSYSWAADTQYF. CDR3 in DNA: TGTGCCAGCAGCTATAGCTGGGCCGCAGATACGCAGTATTTT. Full variable domain (missing parts from reference TRBV11-2 and TRBJ2-3): EAGVAQSPRYKIIEKRQSVAFWCNPISGHATLYWYQQILGQGPKLLIQFQNNGVVDDSQLPKDRFSAERLKGVDSTLKIQPAKLEDSAVYLCASSYSWAADTQYFGPGTRLTVL.